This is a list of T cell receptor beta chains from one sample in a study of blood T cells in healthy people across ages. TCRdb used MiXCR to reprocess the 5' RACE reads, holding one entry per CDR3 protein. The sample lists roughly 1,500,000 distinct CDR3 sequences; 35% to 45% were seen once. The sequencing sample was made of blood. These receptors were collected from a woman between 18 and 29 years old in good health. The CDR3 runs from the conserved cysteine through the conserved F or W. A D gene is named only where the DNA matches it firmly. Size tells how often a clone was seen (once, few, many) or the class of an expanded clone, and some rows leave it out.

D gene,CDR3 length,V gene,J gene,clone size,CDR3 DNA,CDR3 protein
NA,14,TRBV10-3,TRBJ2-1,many,TGTGCCATCACCCCGCAGGGGGGGGCGAATGAGCAGTTCTTC,CAITPQGGANEQFF
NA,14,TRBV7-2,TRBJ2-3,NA,TGTGCCAGCAGCCCCTGGGCGGCGGGGGATACGCAGTATTTT,CASSPWAAGDTQYF
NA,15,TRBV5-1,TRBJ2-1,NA,TGCGCCAGCAACCCAAGCGGAATCGCATGCAATGAGCAGTTCTTC,CASNPSGIACNEQFF
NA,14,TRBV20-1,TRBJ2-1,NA,TGCAGTGCTAGAGACTCCCCGGGGGCCAATGAGCAGTTCTTC,CSARDSPGANEQFF
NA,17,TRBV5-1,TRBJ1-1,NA,TGCGCCAGCAGCTTAAGTACACGGGCGCTCCTGAACACTGAAGCTTTCTTT,CASSLSTRALLNTEAFF
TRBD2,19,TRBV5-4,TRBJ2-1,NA,TGTGCCAGCAGCCCCCTCGGACTAGCGGAGGTTTTATCCTACAATGAGCAGTTCTTC,CASSPLGLAEVLSYNEQFF
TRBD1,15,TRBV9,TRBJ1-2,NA,TGTGCCAGCAGCGACCGAATCGCAGGGGGCTATGGCTACACCTTC,CASSDRIAGGYGYTF
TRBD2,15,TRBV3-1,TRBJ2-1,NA,TGTGCCAGCAGCCAACGGCTAGCGGGGGGCAATGAGCAGTTCTTC,CASSQRLAGGNEQFF
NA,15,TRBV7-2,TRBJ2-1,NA,TGTGCCAGCAGCTTAGCGGCGGGGCTCTACAATGAGCAGTTCTTC,CASSLAAGLYNEQFF
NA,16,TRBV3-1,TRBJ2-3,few,TGTGCCAGCAGCCTCCGTGGTGGGGGCCGCACAGATACGCAGTATTTT,CASSLRGGGRTDTQYF
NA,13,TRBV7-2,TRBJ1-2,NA,TGTGCCAGCAGCCGCAATATCGGCTATGGCTACACCTTC,CASSRNIGYGYTF
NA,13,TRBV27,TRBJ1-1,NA,TGTGCCAGCTTTATTCGGGGGAACACTGAAGCTTTCTTT,CASFIRGNTEAFF
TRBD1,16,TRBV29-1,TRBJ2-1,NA,TGCAGCGTTGAAGAAATGGGACAGGGGGCGATCAGTGAGCAGTTCTTC,CSVEEMGQGAISEQFF
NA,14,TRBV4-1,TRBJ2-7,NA,TGCGCCAGCAGCCATCCGGTGGGCCAGGGCGAGCAGTACTTC,CASSHPVGQGEQYF
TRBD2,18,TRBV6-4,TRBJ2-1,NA,TGTGCCAGCAGCGACGATAAGGGACTAGCGGAAGTCTACAATGAGCAGTTCTTC,CASSDDKGLAEVYNEQFF
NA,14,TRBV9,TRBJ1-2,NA,TGTGCCAGCAGCCCTGTGGGGCGGGACTATGGCTACACCTTC,CASSPVGRDYGYTF
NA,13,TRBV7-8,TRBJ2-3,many,TGTGCCAGCAGCCCCGACTACACAGATACGCAGTATTTT,CASSPDYTDTQYF
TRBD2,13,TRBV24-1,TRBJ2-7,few,TGTGCCACGGGAGCGGGGGACTCCTACGAGCAGTACTTC,CATGAGDSYEQYF
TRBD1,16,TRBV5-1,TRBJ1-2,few,TGCGCCAGCAGTTTCAACTCAGGGGGCAGTAACTATGGCTACACCTTC,CASSFNSGGSNYGYTF
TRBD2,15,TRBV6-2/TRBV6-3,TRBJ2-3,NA,TGTGCCAGCAGTTACGCTACTAGCGGAACAGATACGCAGTATTTT,CASSYATSGTDTQYF
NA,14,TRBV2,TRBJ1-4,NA,TGTACCAGCAGTGAGGGGACCGCTAATGAAAAACTGTTTTTT,CTSSEGTANEKLFF
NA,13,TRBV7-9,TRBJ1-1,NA,TGTGCCAGCAGCGTAGGTCCCGGGTCCGAAGCTTTCTTT,CASSVGPGSEAFF